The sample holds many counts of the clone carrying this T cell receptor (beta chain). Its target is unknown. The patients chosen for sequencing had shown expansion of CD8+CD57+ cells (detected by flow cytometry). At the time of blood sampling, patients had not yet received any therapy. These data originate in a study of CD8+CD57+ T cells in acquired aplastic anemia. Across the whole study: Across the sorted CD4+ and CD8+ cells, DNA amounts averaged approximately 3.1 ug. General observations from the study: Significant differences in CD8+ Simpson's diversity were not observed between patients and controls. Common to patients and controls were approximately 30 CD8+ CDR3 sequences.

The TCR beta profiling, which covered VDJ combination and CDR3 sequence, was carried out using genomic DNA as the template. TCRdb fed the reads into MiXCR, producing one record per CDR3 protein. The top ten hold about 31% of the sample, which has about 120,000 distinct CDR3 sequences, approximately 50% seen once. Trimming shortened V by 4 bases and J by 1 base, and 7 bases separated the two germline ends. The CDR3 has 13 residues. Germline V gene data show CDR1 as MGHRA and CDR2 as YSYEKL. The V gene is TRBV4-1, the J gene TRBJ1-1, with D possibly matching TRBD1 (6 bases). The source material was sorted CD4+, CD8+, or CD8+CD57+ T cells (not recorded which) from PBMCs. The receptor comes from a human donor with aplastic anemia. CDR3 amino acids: CASSPQGNTEAFF. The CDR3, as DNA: TGCGCCAGCAGCCCACAGGGGAACACTGAAGCTTTCTTT.